Below are 19 T cell receptor beta chains sequenced from a single sample in a study of long-term antiretroviral therapy in people with HIV. immunoSEQ v3.0 was run at survey level. The table came from immunoSEQ multiplex PCR; TCRdb's copy has only in-frame clones and leaves some out. The repertoire holds tens of thousands of clones, with over 90% as singletons. Material: unsorted PBMCs, obtained 6 to 6.5 years after starting antiretroviral therapy. The source of these receptors is a man aged 25 to 40 with HIV.

The chain combines TRBV5-1 with TRBJ2-3; weak D call: TRBD1 (5 bases). Germline V gene data show CDR1 as SGHRS and CDR2 as YFSETQ. V lost 4 bases and J lost 0, with 9 bases in between. The CDR3 length is 14 residues. This chain's CDR3 is CASSLDTSTDTQYF. The CDR3 bases are TGCGCCAGCAGCCTGGACACTAGCACAGATACGCAGTATTTT. The entire variable domain, with the rest obtained from reference TRBV5-1 and TRBJ2-3, is as follows: KAGVTQTPRYLIKTRGQQVTLSCSPISGHRSVSWYQQTPGQGLQFLFEYFSETQRNKGNFPGRFSGRQFSNSRSEMNVSTLELGDSALYLCASSLDTSTDTQYFGPGTRLTVL.

Here the CDR3 DNA reads TGTGCCAGCAGCGTAGGACAGGGGAAGAATTCACCCCTCCACTTT. Protein: CASSVGQGKNSPLHF. The J gene is TRBJ1-6, the V gene TRBV9; 8 bases are shared with TRBD1. The V and J ends lost 0 bases and 7 bases, in that order; junction bases with no gene match: 3. This CDR3 contains 15 residues. The germline V gene has CDR1 SGDLS and CDR2 YYNGEE.

The V and J genes are TRBV9 and TRBJ2-5; D remains unclear. Deletions cut 2 bases from V and 4 bases from J, with 9 bases between. Germline CDR1 reads SGDLS; CDR2 reads YYNGEE. This CDR3 spans 13 amino acids. The CDR3 nucleotides are TGTGCCAGCAGCGTGGGTAGCAGAGAGACCCAGTACTTC. Translated, it gives CASSVGSRETQYF. Based on the CDR3 plus reference TRBV9 and TRBJ2-5, the full variable domain is DSGVTQTPKHLITATGQRVTLRCSPRSGDLSVYWYQQSLDQGLQFLIQYYNGEERAKGNILERFSAQQFPDLHSELNLSSLELGDSALYFCASSVGSRETQYFGPGTRLLVL.

The chain combines TRBV7-3 with TRBJ2-1; 7 positions agree with TRBD2. This CDR3 region has 15 residues. CDR1 is SGHTA and CDR2 is FQGTGA in the germline V gene. Germline trimming cut 6 bases from V and 4 bases from J; bases unmatched to any gene: 9. In DNA, the CDR3 is TGTGCCAGCAGTTACCTAGCGGACCAGTACAATGAGCAGTTCTTC. Its protein is CASSYLADQYNEQFF.

In this sample, this clone turned up a few times. V is TRBV5-8 and J is TRBJ1-2, with 8 bases fitting TRBD1. The CDR3 has 15 amino acids. V shed 0 bases, J shed 4 bases, and the junction held 5 bases outside the gene matches. Germline V lookup: CDR1 SGHTS, CDR2 YDEGEE. The CDR3 protein is CASSLGYRGAYGYTF. In DNA form, the CDR3 reads TGTGCCAGCAGCTTGGGATACAGGGGGGCCTATGGCTACACCTTC. Supplemented by reference TRBV5-8 and TRBJ1-2, the full variable domain reads EAGVTQSPTHLIKTRGQQATLRCSPISGHTSVYWYQQALGLGLQFLLWYDEGEERNRGNFPPRFSGRQFPNYSSELNVNALELEDSALYLCASSLGYRGAYGYTFGSGTRLTVV.

This sequence joins TRBV4-1 and TRBJ2-2; 7 positions match TRBD1. This CDR3 spans 16 amino acids. Unmatched junction bases numbered 10, after V lost 4 bases and J lost 5 bases. Germline CDR1 and CDR2: MGHRA and YSYEKL. In DNA, the CDR3 is TGCGCCAGCAGCCTTTTAGGGGGCGCGTGGACCGGGGAGCTGTTTTTT. Amino acid sequence: CASSLLGGAWTGELFF.

The chain has TRBV5-1 and TRBJ2-7; the D is unclear. The CDR3 sequence is 11 residues long. CDR1 is SGHRS and CDR2 is YFSETQ in the germline V gene. V dropped 4 bases and J dropped 7 bases, with 9 bases sitting between them. CDR3 sequence reads: CASSGQAEQYF. DNA of the CDR3: TGCGCCAGCAGCGGCCAGGCGGAGCAGTACTTC.

A note on this clone: Other nucleotide sequences in the sample specify the same CDR3. CDR3 coding DNA: TGTGCCAGCAGCGTAGAAGGCGTGAGCACAGATACGCAGTATTTT. Its protein is CASSVEGVSTDTQYF. The chain uses TRBV9 and TRBJ2-3; no clear D gene. CDR1 is SGDLS and CDR2 is YYNGEE in the germline V gene. Trimming took off 0 bases at V and 0 bases at J, with 8 bases between the two ends. The length of the CDR3 is 15 residues.

This chain uses TRBV6-1 with TRBJ1-3; TRBD1 might be the D (6 bases). Trimming took off 2 bases at V and 1 base at J, with 12 bases between the two ends. The CDR3 runs to 16 residues. Germline loops: CDR1 MNHNS, CDR2 SASEGT. The CDR3 sequence: CASSEMYRESGNTIYF. CDR3 coding DNA: TGTGCCAGCAGTGAAATGTACAGGGAATCTGGAAACACCATATATTTT.

V gene TRBV4-1 combines with J gene TRBJ2-2; D is perhaps TRBD2 (6 bases). Trimming removed 0 bases from V and 1 base from J, with 12 bases in between. In germline, CDR1 is MGHRA, CDR2 YSYEKL. This CDR3 is built from 17 residues. The CDR3 sequence: CASSQEYRGMNTGELFF. The CDR3 DNA is TGCGCCAGCAGCCAAGAGTACCGGGGGATGAACACCGGGGAGCTGTTTTTT.

This chain uses TRBV15 with TRBJ2-3, with TRBD1 identical over 7 bases. Germline V lookup: CDR1 LNHNV, CDR2 YYDKDF (reference sequence). J lost 5 bases, V lost 1 base, and 9 bases had no gene match. This CDR3 is 16 amino acids long. CDR3 residues: CATSRGAVSGGDTQYF. CDR3 DNA: TGTGCCACCAGCAGAGGAGCCGTGTCAGGGGGAGATACGCAGTATTTT.

The CDR3 region has the DNA TGTGCCAGCAGCGATACCAATCAGCCCCAGCATTTT. The encoded protein is CASSDTNQPQHF. V and J are TRBV6-6 and TRBJ1-5; D gene uncertain. CDR3 length: 12 residues. V was shortened by 6 bases and J by 3 bases, with 6 bases between the two germline ends. Germline V lookup: CDR1 MNHNY, CDR2 SVGAGI (reference sequence).

The chain recombines TRBV7-2 with TRBJ1-5, with a weak D call TRBD1 (6 bases). The CDR3 runs 15 residues. V dropped 3 bases and J dropped 5 bases, with 14 bases sitting between them. Germline V gene data show CDR1 as SGHTA and CDR2 as FQGNSA. The CDR3 spells CASSLQDSQYQPQHF. The DNA of the CDR3 is TGTGCCAGCAGCTTGCAGGACAGTCAATATCAGCCCCAGCATTTT.

This clone was picked up one time. J is TRBJ2-7 and V is TRBV6-1, with D uncertain. The V and J ends lost 5 bases and 0 bases respectively, with 5 bases between them. Germline CDR1 reads MNHNS; CDR2 reads SASEGT. This CDR3 contains 12 residues. This CDR3 reads CASSSTSYEQYF. CDR3 DNA: TGTGCCAGCAGTAGCACCTCCTACGAGCAGTACTTC.

The chain combines TRBV19 with TRBJ1-1; 8 positions match TRBD1. V shed 7 bases, J shed 0 bases, and the junction held 4 bases outside the gene matches. CDR3 length: 14 residues. The germline V gene encodes CDR1 LNHDA and CDR2 SQIVND (reference sequence). In DNA form, the CDR3 reads TGTGCCAGTACTACGACAGGGGTGAACACTGAAGCTTTCTTT. Its translation is CASTTTGVNTEAFF.

The CDR3 here is CASSLDKVTLHF. CDR3 bases: TGTGCCAGCAGCTTAGATAAGGTCACCCTCCACTTT. J is TRBJ1-6 and V is TRBV7-6, with no clear D. V shed 1 base and J shed 14 bases, with 9 bases lying between them. The germline gives CDR1 SGHVS, CDR2 FNYEAQ. The CDR3 extends over 12 amino acids.

V is TRBV5-1 and J is TRBJ1-2; 9 positions agree with TRBD1. V shed 4 bases and J 0 bases; nucleotides not matched to a gene: 13. The CDR3 length is 18 residues. Germline V CDR1 and CDR2: SGHRS, YFSETQ. The CDR3 sequence: CASSTGPLGQGTNYGYTF. CDR3 nucleotide sequence: TGCGCCAGCAGCACCGGACCCCTTGGACAGGGGACTAACTATGGCTACACCTTC.

The chain is built from TRBV9 and TRBJ2-7; possible D gene TRBD1, 6 bases. The V end lost 3 bases, the J end lost 1 base, and 8 bases lay between the germline ends. The CDR3 has 13 residues. Germline CDR1 reads SGDLS; CDR2 reads YYNGEE. The CDR3: CASSGTVSYEQYF. The CDR3, as DNA: TGTGCCAGCAGCGGGACAGTTTCCTACGAGCAGTACTTC.

This clone has only one observation. The chain recombines TRBV5-6 with TRBJ2-1; D perhaps matches TRBD1 (7 bases). V was pared by 1 base and J by 5 bases, with 13 bases between. Germline loops: CDR1 SGHDT, CDR2 YYEEEE. CDR3 size: 15 residues. This chain's CDR3 is CASSLLDRRDNEQFF. The CDR3 coding sequence is TGTGCCAGCAGCTTGTTGGACAGGAGGGACAATGAGCAGTTCTTC.